The sequence of this T cell receptor (beta chain) was determined in a study of blood T cells in healthy people across ages. Looked up from germline, CDR1 is MNHNY and CDR2 is SVGAGI (reference sequence). V was pared by 6 bases and J by 2 bases, with 11 bases between. The CDR3 is made up of 13 amino acids. The authors ran a second PCR of 7 to 11 cycles using a sample-barcoded 5' primer and a J-beta primer mix. TCRdb used MiXCR to reprocess the 5' RACE reads, holding one entry per CDR3 protein. The sample lists 540,000 or so distinct CDR3 sequences, 47% seen once, with under 30% in the top ten. This receptor was taken from an elderly man in good health. Input material: blood. The rearrangement joins TRBV6-6 to TRBJ2-7; TRBD1 is a possible D gene (5 bases). The CDR3 DNA reads TGTGCCAGCAGCGCAGGGAATCCCTACGAGCAGTACTTC. Protein sequence: CASSAGNPYEQYF.